The entry below describes one TCR beta chain. The target antigen is unknown. Sequence at one end of the junction differs from germline and may be a read error. The data originate from a study of cytomegalovirus exposure and HLA in healthy donors. Whole-study findings and limits: Researchers reported in a later analysis that a missense DCLRE1C variant was tied to TCR beta V- and J-gene trimming. The study designated fewer than 200 TCR beta chains cytomegalovirus-associated.

The CDR3 runs 15 residues. CDR1 and CDR2 (germline): MNHEY, SMNVEV (reference sequence). With 60 Vbeta and 13 Jbeta primers, the PCR was carried out. Libraries were prepared by immunoSEQ multiplex PCR; TCRdb keeps only in-frame clonotypes and omits some of them. The sample yields more than 80,000 clones, about 81% seen once. The sequenced sample was PBMCs. The chain is built from TRBV27 and TRBJ1-4, with D tentatively TRBD1 (5 bases). The receptor comes from a man in his 60s in good health and CMV-seronegative. Here the CDR3 DNA reads TGTGCCAGCAGTTTATTATGGGGGACTAATGAAAGACTGTTTTTT. It specifies CASSLLWGTNERLFF.